Reported below is one TCR beta chain. Its specificity is not known. The CDR3 runs 17 residues. With V trimmed by 5 bases and J by 7 bases, 14 bases remained unmatched. Germline assignment: CDR1 MDHEN and CDR2 SYDVKM. With a J-beta primer mix and a sample-barcoded 5' primer, a second PCR ran 7 to 11 cycles. Sequencing recovered at least 2.5 million CDR3-containing paired-end reads from each sample. TCRdb independently ran MiXCR on the 5' RACE reads; one entry per CDR3 protein. The top ten hold approximately 2.1% of the sample, which has about 1.8 million distinct CDR3 sequences, around half seen once. This specimen comes from a study of blood T cells in healthy people across ages. Regarding the study as a whole: Aged donors had fewer naive CD4+ cells and lower diversity than long-lived donors.

Donors each provided 7.5 to 10 milliliters of peripheral blood. The source is a woman in her thirties or forties in good health. The genes are TRBV28 and TRBJ1-6, with 7 bases that match TRBD1. Sequenced sample: blood. CDR3 DNA: TGTGCCAGCAGTGGTGACAGGGCTAAGGTGGAAAATTCACCCCTCCACTTT. Its protein is CASSGDRAKVENSPLHF.